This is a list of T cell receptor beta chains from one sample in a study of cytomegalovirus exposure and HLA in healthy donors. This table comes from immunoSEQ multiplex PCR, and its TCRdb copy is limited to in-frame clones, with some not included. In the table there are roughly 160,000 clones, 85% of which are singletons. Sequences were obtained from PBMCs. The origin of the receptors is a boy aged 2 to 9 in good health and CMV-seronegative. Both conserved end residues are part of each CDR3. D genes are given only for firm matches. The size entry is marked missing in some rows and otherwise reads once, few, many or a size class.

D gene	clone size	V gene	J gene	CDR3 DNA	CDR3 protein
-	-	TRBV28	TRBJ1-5	TGTGCCAGCAGTTTAGGCCGGAGGACCTTTAGCAATCAGCCCCAGCATTTT	CASSLGRRTFSNQPQHF
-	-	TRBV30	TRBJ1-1	TGTGCCTGGAGTGGAACAGGGTTCGGAGCTTTCTTT	CAWSGTGFGAFF
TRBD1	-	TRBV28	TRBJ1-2	TGTGCCAGCAGTTCGGGACAGGGTAACTATGGCTACACCTTC	CASSSGQGNYGYTF
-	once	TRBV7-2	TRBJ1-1	TGTGCCAGCAGCGCCAGGGTGTATGACACTGAAGCTTTCTTT	CASSARVYDTEAFF
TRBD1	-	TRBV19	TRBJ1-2	TGTGCCAGTAGTATAGTCCAGGGGGCAAATGGCTACACCTTC	CASSIVQGANGYTF
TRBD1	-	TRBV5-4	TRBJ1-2	TGTGCCAGCAGCTTCTTTCAGGGGGCCTATGGCTACACCTTC	CASSFFQGAYGYTF
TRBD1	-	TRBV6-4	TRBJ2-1	TGTGCCAGCAGTGACTCGACAGGGGATCCCAATGAGCAGTTCTTC	CASSDSTGDPNEQFF
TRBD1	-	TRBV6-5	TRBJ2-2	TGTGCCAGCAAACAGGGGACAGTTAGAGGGGAGCTGTTTTTT	CASKQGTVRGELFF
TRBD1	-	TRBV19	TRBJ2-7	TGTGCCAGTAGTATTTCACACTGGACAGGGGACGAGCAGTACTTC	CASSISHWTGDEQYF
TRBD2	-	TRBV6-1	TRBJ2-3	TGTGCCAGCAGCATAGCGGGGGGGGCAGATACGCAGTATTTT	CASSIAGGADTQYF
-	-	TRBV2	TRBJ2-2	TGTGCCAGCAGTGAATCCCGGGGGGCGGGGGAGCTGTTTTTT	CASSESRGAGELFF
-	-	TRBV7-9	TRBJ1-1	TGTGCCAGCAGCCAAAATCTTCGGACAGAGAACACTGAAGCTTTCTTT	CASSQNLRTENTEAFF
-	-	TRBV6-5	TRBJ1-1	TGTGCCAGCAGTTACTCCCTACAGGAGTCGAACACTGAAGCTTTCTTT	CASSYSLQESNTEAFF
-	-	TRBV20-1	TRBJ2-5	TGCAGTGCTAGATATTTAGAGACCCAGTACTTC	CSARYLETQYF
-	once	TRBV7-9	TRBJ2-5	TGTTCCGCCTCGAGGGCAGTTCAAGAGACCCAGTACTTC	CSASRAVQETQYF
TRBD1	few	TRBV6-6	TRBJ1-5	TGTGCCAGCAGCAACAGGGGGCAAAATCAGCCCCAGCATTTT	CASSNRGQNQPQHF
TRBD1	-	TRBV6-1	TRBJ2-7	TGTGCCAGCAGTGAGGGGGACAGGGTCTCGGACGAGCAGTACTTC	CASSEGDRVSDEQYF
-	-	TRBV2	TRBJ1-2	TGTGCCAGCAGTGAAGCGAGTAGGGGGGGCGGCTATGGCTGCACCTTC	CASSEASRGGGYGCTF
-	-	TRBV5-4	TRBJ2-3	TGTGCCAGCAGCTTGGATGCTAACCCTCCCCTAGATACGCAGTATTTT	CASSLDANPPLDTQYF
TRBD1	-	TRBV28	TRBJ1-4	TGTGCCAGCAGTCCAAGGGGGACAGCAACTAATGAAAAACTGTTTTTT	CASSPRGTATNEKLFF
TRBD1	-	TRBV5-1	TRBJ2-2	TGCGCCAGCAGCTTAGCCCGGACAGGAGTGAACACCGGGGAGCTGTTTTTT	CASSLARTGVNTGELFF
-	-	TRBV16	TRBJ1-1	TGTGCCAGCAGCGGAGCCCTGGGGGGGATCACTGAAGCTTTCTTT	CASSGALGGITEAFF
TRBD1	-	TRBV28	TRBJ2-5	TGTGCCAGCAGCCCTCTTACAGGGGGACCTCCAGAGACCCAGTACTTC	CASSPLTGGPPETQYF
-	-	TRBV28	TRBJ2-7	TGTGCCAGCAGGTATAGCTCCTACGAGCAGTACTTC	CASRYSSYEQYF
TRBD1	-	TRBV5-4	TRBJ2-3	TGTGCCAGCAGGGGATCGGGACAGGGGGTCACAGATACGCAGTATTTT	CASRGSGQGVTDTQYF